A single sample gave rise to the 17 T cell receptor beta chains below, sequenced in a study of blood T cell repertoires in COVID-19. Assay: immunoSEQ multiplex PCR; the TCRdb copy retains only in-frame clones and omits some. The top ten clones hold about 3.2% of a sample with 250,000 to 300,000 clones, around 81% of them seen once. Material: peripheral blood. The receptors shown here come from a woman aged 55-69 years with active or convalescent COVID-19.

CDR3 amino acids: CASSSFSYEQYF. CDR3 DNA sequence: TGTGCCAGCAGCTCGTTCTCCTACGAGCAGTACTTC. The chain links TRBV7-9 to TRBJ2-7, with D unclear. Trimming cost V 4 bases and J 0 bases, with 4 bases left between them. The CDR3 runs 12 residues. Germline assignment: CDR1 SEHNR and CDR2 FQNEAQ (reference sequence).

In nucleotides, the CDR3 is TGCAGCGTTGAAGGGACTAGCGGGGGGGGTCTTCGGGAGACCCAGTACTTC. Protein product: CSVEGTSGGGLRETQYF. The chain links TRBV29-1 to TRBJ2-5; 15 bases are a match to TRBD2. The CDR3 loop spans 17 amino acids. The V and J ends lost 1 base and 5 bases, in that order; junction bases with no gene match: 8. CDR1 and CDR2 from the germline V gene are SQVTM and ANQGSEA.

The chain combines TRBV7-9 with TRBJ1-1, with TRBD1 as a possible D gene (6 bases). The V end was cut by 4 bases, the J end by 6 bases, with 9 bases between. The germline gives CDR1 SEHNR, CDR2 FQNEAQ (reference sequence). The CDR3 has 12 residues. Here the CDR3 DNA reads TGTGCCAGCAGCTCCGGGACACCTGAAGCTTTCTTT. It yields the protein CASSSGTPEAFF.

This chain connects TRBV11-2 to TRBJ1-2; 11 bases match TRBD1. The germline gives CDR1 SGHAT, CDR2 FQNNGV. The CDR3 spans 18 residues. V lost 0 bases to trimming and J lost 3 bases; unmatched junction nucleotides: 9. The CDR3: CASSLDYSRGQGDYGYTF. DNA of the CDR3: TGTGCCAGCAGCTTAGATTATTCGAGGGGACAGGGGGACTATGGCTACACCTTC. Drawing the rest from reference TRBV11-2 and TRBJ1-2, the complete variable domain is EAGVAQSPRYKIIEKRQSVAFWCNPISGHATLYWYQQILGQGPKLLIQFQNNGVVDDSQLPKDRFSAERLKGVDSTLKIQPAKLEDSAVYLCASSLDYSRGQGDYGYTFGSGTRLTVV.

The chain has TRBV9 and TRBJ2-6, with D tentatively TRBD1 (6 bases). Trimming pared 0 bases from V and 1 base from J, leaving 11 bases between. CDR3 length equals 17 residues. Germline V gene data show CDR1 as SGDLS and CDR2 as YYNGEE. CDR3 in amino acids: CASSVGAGASGANVLTF. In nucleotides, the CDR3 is TGTGCCAGCAGCGTAGGGGCAGGGGCGTCTGGGGCCAACGTCCTGACTTTC.

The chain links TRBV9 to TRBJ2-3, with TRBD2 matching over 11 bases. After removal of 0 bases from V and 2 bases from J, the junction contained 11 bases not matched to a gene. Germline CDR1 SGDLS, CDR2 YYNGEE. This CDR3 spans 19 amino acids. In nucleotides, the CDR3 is TGTGCCAGCAGCGTAGGCCCTCTACTAGCGGGGGAAGACACAGATACGCAGTATTTT. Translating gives CASSVGPLLAGEDTDTQYF.

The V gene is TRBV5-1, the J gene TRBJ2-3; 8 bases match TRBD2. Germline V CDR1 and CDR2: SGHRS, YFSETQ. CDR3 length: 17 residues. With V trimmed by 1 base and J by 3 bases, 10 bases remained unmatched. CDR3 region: CASSLRDGGALTDTQYF. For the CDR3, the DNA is TGCGCCAGCAGCTTGAGGGACGGGGGGGCGTTAACAGATACGCAGTATTTT.

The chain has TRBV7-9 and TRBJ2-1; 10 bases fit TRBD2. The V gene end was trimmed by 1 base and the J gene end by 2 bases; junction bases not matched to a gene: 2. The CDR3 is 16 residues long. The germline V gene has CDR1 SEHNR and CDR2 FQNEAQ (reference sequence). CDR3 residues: CASSLVLAGAYNEQFF. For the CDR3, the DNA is TGTGCCAGCAGCTTAGTGCTAGCGGGGGCCTACAATGAGCAGTTCTTC.

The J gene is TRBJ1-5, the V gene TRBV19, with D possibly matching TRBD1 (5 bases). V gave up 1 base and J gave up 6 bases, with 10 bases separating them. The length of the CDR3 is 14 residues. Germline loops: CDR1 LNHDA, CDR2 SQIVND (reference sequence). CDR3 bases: TGTGCCAGTAGTATAGTCGGGGGGACTCAGCCCCAGCATTTT. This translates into CASSIVGGTQPQHF.

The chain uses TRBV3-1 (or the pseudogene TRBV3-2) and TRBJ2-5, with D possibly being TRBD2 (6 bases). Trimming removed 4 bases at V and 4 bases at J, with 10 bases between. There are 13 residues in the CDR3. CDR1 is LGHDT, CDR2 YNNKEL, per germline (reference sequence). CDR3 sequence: CASSPDYTETQYF. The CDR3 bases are TGTGCCAGCAGCCCGGACTATACAGAGACCCAGTACTTC.

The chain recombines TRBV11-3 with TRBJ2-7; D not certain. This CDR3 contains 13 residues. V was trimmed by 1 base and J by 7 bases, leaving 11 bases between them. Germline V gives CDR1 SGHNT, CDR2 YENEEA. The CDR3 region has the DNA TGTGCCAGCAGCTTAGGCCGGGTCAAGGAGCAGTACTTC. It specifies CASSLGRVKEQYF.

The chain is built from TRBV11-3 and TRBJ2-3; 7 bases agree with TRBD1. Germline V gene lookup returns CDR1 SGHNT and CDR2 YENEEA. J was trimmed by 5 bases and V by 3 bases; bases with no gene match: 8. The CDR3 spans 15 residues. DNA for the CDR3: TGTGCCAGCAGCTTGAGGGGGCGAAAGGGAGATACGCAGTATTTT. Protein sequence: CASSLRGRKGDTQYF.

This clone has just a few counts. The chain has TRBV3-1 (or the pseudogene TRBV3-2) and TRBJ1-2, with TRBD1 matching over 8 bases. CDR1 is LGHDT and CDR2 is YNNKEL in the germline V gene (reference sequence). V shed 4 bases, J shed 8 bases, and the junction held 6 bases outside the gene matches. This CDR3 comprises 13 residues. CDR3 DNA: TGTGCCAGCAGCCCCGGACAGGGCTCCGGCTACACCTTC. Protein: CASSPGQGSGYTF.

CDR3 nucleotides: TGTGCCAGCCTAGCGGGGGGGGTTCAAGAGACCCAGTACTTC. Its translation: CASLAGGVQETQYF. V usage is TRBV2 and J usage is TRBJ2-5, with 12 bases fitting TRBD2. The CDR3 is 14 residues long. CDR1 and CDR2 from the germline V gene are SNHLY and FYNNEI. V gave up 8 bases and J gave up 2 bases; unmatched junction bases: 3.

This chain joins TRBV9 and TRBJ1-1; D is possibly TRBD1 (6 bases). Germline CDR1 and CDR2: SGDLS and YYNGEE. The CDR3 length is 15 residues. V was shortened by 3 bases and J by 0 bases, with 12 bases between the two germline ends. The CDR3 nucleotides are TGTGCCAGCAGCGCAGGAGACAGGTTGAACACTGAAGCTTTCTTT. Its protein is CASSAGDRLNTEAFF.

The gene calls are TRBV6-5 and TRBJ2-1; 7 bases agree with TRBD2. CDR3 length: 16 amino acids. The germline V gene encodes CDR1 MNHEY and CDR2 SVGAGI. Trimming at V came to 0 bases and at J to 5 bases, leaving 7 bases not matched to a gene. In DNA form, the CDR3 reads TGTGCCAGCAGTTACTCGATTGGCGGGGGAGACAATGAGCAGTTCTTC. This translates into CASSYSIGGGDNEQFF.

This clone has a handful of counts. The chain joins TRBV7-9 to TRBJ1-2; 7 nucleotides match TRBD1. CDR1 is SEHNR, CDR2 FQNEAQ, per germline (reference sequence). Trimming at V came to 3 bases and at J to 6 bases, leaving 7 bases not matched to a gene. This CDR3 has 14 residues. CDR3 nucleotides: TGTGCCAGCAGCTTTCCCCGGGACAGTGATGGCTACACCTTC. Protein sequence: CASSFPRDSDGYTF.